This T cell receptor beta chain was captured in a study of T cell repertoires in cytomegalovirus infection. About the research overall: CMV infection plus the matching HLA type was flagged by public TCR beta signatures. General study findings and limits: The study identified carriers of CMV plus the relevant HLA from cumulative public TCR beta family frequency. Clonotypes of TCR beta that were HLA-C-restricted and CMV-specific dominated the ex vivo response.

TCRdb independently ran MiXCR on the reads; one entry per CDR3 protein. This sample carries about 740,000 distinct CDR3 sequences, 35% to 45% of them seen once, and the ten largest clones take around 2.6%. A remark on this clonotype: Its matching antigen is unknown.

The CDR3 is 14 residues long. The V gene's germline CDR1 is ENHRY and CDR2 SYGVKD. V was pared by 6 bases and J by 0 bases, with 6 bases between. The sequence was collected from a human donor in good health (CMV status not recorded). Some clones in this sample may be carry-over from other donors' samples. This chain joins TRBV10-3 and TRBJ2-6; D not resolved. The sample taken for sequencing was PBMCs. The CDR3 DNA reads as TGTGCCATCAGGGAAGGCTCTGGGGCCAACGTCCTGACTTTC. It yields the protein CAIREGSGANVLTF.